This T cell receptor beta chain was recorded in a study of cytomegalovirus exposure and HLA in healthy donors. Donors showed nominal health when sampled, although they likely had unrecorded immune exposures. Germline CDR1 is ENHRY and CDR2 is SYGVKD. V was clipped by 6 bases and J by 0 bases, with 8 bases between them. The CDR3 covers 13 residues. Primers for the PCR totalled 60 Vbeta and 13 Jbeta. The table came from immunoSEQ multiplex PCR; TCRdb's copy has only in-frame clones and leaves some out. Among a few hundred thousand clones listed, 70% to 90% were seen once. The sequence derives from a middle-aged woman in good health and CMV-seropositive. This rearrangement joins TRBV10-3 to TRBJ1-1; D ambiguous. The sequencing sample was made of PBMCs. The DNA of the CDR3 is TGTGCCATCAGCGATTCAGTGAACACTGAAGCTTTCTTT. Translating it yields CAISDSVNTEAFF.